This is a list of T cell receptor beta chains from one sample in a study of T cells in Graves' hyperthyroidism and ophthalmopathy. TCRdb recomputed calls from the multiplex PCR reads with MiXCR, one row per CDR3 protein. Seen here are about 350,000 distinct CDR3 sequences, over 12% observed once, and the top ten hold about 20%. Sequencing input: blood. The receptors originated from a woman aged 60-75 years with Graves' ophthalmopathy. Each CDR3 is given with its conserved first and last residue. A D gene is named only where the DNA matches it firmly. A clone size is listed for some rows: how often the clone was seen (once, few, many), or a class if it is expanded.

v_gene	d_gene	abundance	j_gene	CDR3aa
TRBV7-2	NA	few	TRBJ2-1	CASSLVPPNGQFF
TRBV3-1	NA	many	TRBJ2-5	CASSQDLNRQETQYF
TRBV9	TRBD1	few	TRBJ2-7	CASSVGDRGGEQYF
TRBV20-1	NA	few	TRBJ1-5	CSARPRPGGWNQPQHF
TRBV20-1	NA	many	TRBJ2-3	CSASKGGGSTDTQYF
TRBV11-2	TRBD2	NA	TRBJ2-1	CASSVTGGRDEQFF
TRBV9	TRBD1	NA	TRBJ2-6	CASSLGGTGLISGANVLTF
TRBV2	NA	many	TRBJ2-3	CASKVAGSSDTQYF
TRBV20-1	NA	many	TRBJ2-7	CSARDSAGWRQGSEQYF
TRBV25-1	NA	few	TRBJ2-5	CASSEGASSGQETQYF
TRBV29-1	TRBD2	NA	TRBJ2-3	CSVVAGATDTQYF
TRBV3-1	TRBD2	many	TRBJ2-1	CASSQGLAGVNEQFF
TRBV12-3/TRBV12-4	TRBD2	NA	TRBJ2-2	CASHLKAGVVGGELFF
TRBV3-1	TRBD2	NA	TRBJ2-1	CATSGTSGPSSYNEQFF
TRBV12-3/TRBV12-4	NA	many	TRBJ1-2	CASSQDSYYGYTF
TRBV4-2	NA	NA	TRBJ2-7	CASSQESRAFHGQYF
TRBV7-9	TRBD2	few	TRBJ2-3	CASRAVAGSSTDTQYF
TRBV3-1	TRBD2	NA	TRBJ2-3	CASSQDLADTTDTQYF
TRBV5-1	NA	NA	TRBJ1-1	CASQRRELNTEAFF
TRBV28	NA	many	TRBJ1-2	CASRLGGAGSGYTF
TRBV29-1	NA	few	TRBJ1-2	CSVAPLVGDYGYTF
TRBV7-6	NA	few	TRBJ1-6	CASSLGGTHNSPLHF
TRBV19	NA	NA	TRBJ2-5	CASSILGLRDGGETQYF
TRBV4-2	TRBD1	few	TRBJ1-1	CASSQGQGAGTEAFF
TRBV27	NA	many	TRBJ2-7	CASTSGGSYEQYF